Below are 30 T cell receptor beta chains sequenced from a single sample in a study of blood T cell repertoires in COVID-19. Assay: immunoSEQ multiplex PCR; the TCRdb copy retains only in-frame clones and omits some. The sample holds some 160,000 clones, approximately 80% seen once. The specimen was peripheral blood. Source of these receptors: a human donor in a cohort sampled during active COVID-19.

This clone was seen more than once but under ten times. This chain connects TRBV2 to TRBJ1-1; TRBD1 agrees at 7 bases. Trimming removed 6 bases from V and 4 bases from J; junction bases left unmatched: 8. CDR1 and CDR2 from the germline V gene are SNHLY and FYNNEI. The CDR3 has 14 residues. The CDR3 loop reads CASSLTDRATEAFF. The CDR3 DNA reads TGTGCCAGCAGCCTTACTGACAGGGCCACTGAAGCTTTCTTT.

V usage is TRBV21-1 and J usage is TRBJ2-7; TRBD2 reflects the table's D call only, with no check against the DNA. TRBV21-1 is recorded as a pseudogene. This CDR3 region has 15 residues. This chain's CDR3 is CASSRAGGPPYEQYF. As DNA, the CDR3 is TGTGCCAGCAGCAGAGCGGGAGGGCCCCCCTACGAGCAGTACTTC.

The rearrangement links TRBV5-5 to TRBJ1-6; no firm D call. The V end was cut by 0 bases, the J end by 5 bases, with 9 bases between. CDR3 length: 15 amino acids. CDR1 and CDR2 from the germline V gene are SGHKS and YYEKEE (reference sequence). The CDR3 sequence is CASSLVPPDNSPLHF. CDR3 DNA: TGTGCCAGCAGCTTGGTCCCTCCAGATAATTCACCCCTCCACTTT.

This chain links TRBV6-2 or TRBV6-3 with TRBJ1-1; tentative D call: TRBD1 (5 bases). Germline assignment: CDR1 MNHEY and CDR2 SVGEGT. Trimming shortened V by 4 bases and J by 1 base, and 7 bases separated the two germline ends. The CDR3 has 13 amino acids. The CDR3 bases are TGTGCCAGCAGTTTGACAGAGAACACTGAAGCTTTCTTT. Encoded protein: CASSLTENTEAFF.

In this sample, this clone turned up a few times. V is TRBV28 and J is TRBJ2-3; D unclear. The CDR3 totals 14 residues. V was pared by 6 bases and J by 2 bases, with 12 bases between. CDR1 is MDHEN and CDR2 is SYDVKM in the germline V gene. The CDR3 nucleotides are TGTGCCAGCAGCCGAATACTAACCACAGATACGCAGTATTTT. Translated: CASSRILTTDTQYF. The full variable domain, completed using reference TRBV28 and TRBJ2-3, is DVKVTQSSRYLVKRTGEKVFLECVQDMDHENMFWYRQDPGLGLRLIYFSYDVKMKEKGDIPEGYSVSREKKERFSLILESASTNQTSMYLCASSRILTTDTQYFGPGTRLTVL.

V and J are TRBV6-2 or TRBV6-3 and TRBJ1-1; 8 nucleotides match TRBD1. The germline CDR1 and CDR2 sequences are MNHEY and SVGEGT. V was pared by 2 bases and J by 1 base, with 15 bases of the junction left unmatched. CDR3 size: 19 residues. CDR3 amino acids: CASSYRGALDRDGNTEAFF. The CDR3 DNA follows: TGTGCCAGCAGTTACCGGGGAGCCCTGGACAGGGACGGGAACACTGAAGCTTTCTTT.

A single count supports this clone. The chain employs TRBV9 and TRBJ1-2, with a weak D call TRBD1 (6 bases). Trimming took off 0 bases at V and 6 bases at J, with 12 bases between the two ends. The germline V gene has CDR1 SGDLS and CDR2 YYNGEE. The CDR3 is 14 residues long. The CDR3 DNA reads as TGTGCCAGCAGCGTAGCTGGGGGGGCTCATGGCTACACCTTC. Translating gives CASSVAGGAHGYTF. Supplemented by reference TRBV9 and TRBJ1-2, the full variable domain reads DSGVTQTPKHLITATGQRVTLRCSPRSGDLSVYWYQQSLDQGLQFLIQYYNGEERAKGNILERFSAQQFPDLHSELNLSSLELGDSALYFCASSVAGGAHGYTFGSGTRLTVV.

The gene calls are TRBV28 and TRBJ1-1; D gene ambiguous. Trimming removed 9 bases at V and 1 base at J, with 9 bases between. This CDR3 is 12 amino acids long. From germline, CDR1 is MDHEN and CDR2 SYDVKM. DNA of the CDR3: TGTGCCAGTTCCCGGGGGAACACTGAAGCTTTCTTT. This codes for CASSRGNTEAFF.

A few counts support this clone. The chain employs TRBV19 and TRBJ2-3; tentative D call: TRBD2 (5 bases). CDR1 LNHDA and CDR2 SQIVND come from the germline V gene (reference sequence). The length of the CDR3 is 13 residues. DNA of the CDR3: TGTTCGAGCGGAGAGACTAGCACAGATACGCAGTATTTT. This codes for CSSGETSTDTQYF. The whole variable domain, remainder taken from reference TRBV19 and TRBJ2-3, is DGGITQSPKYLFRKEGQNVTLSCEQNLNHDAMYWYRQDPGQGLRLIYYSQIVNDFQKGDIAEGYSVSREKKESFPLTVTSAQKNPTAFYLCSSGETSTDTQYFGPGTRLTVL.

The chain links TRBV6-6 to TRBJ2-2; 7 bases map to TRBD2. The trim removed 0 bases at V and 5 bases at J, leaving 3 bases unmatched. The CDR3 has 15 residues. Germline-derived CDR1 and CDR2 are MNHNY and SVGAGI (reference sequence). In DNA, the CDR3 is TGTGCCAGCAGTTACTCGAAAGCGGGGACCGGGGAGCTGTTTTTT. The encoded protein is CASSYSKAGTGELFF.

The chain carries TRBV18 and TRBJ1-4; D is perhaps TRBD1 (6 bases). Germline CDR1 is KGHSH and CDR2 is LQKENI. The CDR3 runs 14 residues. V was trimmed by 9 bases and J by 8 bases, leaving 19 bases between them. The CDR3 loop reads CASQPNLDSEKLFF. Here the CDR3 DNA reads TGTGCCAGTCAACCTAACCTGGACAGCGAAAAACTGTTTTTT.

V is TRBV6-4 and J is TRBJ2-5, with a tentative D call TRBD2 (7 bases). Germline V lookup: CDR1 MRHNA, CDR2 SNTAGT. This CDR3 is built from 15 residues. With 5 bases removed from V and 1 base from J, the gap between germline ends came to 14 bases. CDR3 sequence (DNA): TGTGCCAGCAGTAAAACGGGGGGCTCCCAAGAGACCCAGTACTTC. It specifies CASSKTGGSQETQYF.

The genes are TRBV3-1 (or the pseudogene TRBV3-2) and TRBJ1-2; TRBD1 might be the D (5 bases). The germline V gene has CDR1 LGHDT and CDR2 YNNKEL (reference sequence). V lost 1 base and J lost 10, with 13 bases in between. The CDR3 runs to 13 residues. CDR3 amino acids: CASSQGQYGNYTF. The CDR3 DNA follows: TGTGCCAGCAGCCAAGGACAGTACGGTAACTACACCTTC.

This clone has just a few counts. The chain recombines TRBV19 with TRBJ1-5; 8 bases align to TRBD1. The germline V gene encodes CDR1 LNHDA and CDR2 SQIVND (reference sequence). The CDR3 has 14 amino acids. With 5 bases clipped from V and 7 bases from J, the junction kept 7 bases outside the gene matches. The CDR3 loop reads CASSPSRDRQPQHF. The DNA for the CDR3 is TGTGCCAGTAGTCCGTCCCGGGACAGGCAGCCCCAGCATTTT.

The chain employs TRBV6-5 and TRBJ2-5; 7 bases are shared with TRBD1. After removal of 6 bases from V and 2 bases from J, the junction contained 6 bases not matched to a gene. CDR1 is MNHEY and CDR2 is SVGAGI in the germline V gene. This CDR3 spans 14 amino acids. The CDR3 reads CASSQGQLQETQYF. DNA for the CDR3: TGTGCCAGCAGCCAGGGACAGCTTCAAGAGACCCAGTACTTC.

The rearrangement joins TRBV28 to TRBJ1-2; D might be TRBD1 (5 bases). V lost 0 bases and J lost 3, with 11 bases in between. This CDR3 has 15 residues. The germline gives CDR1 MDHEN, CDR2 SYDVKM. The CDR3 region has the DNA TGTGCCAGCAGTTTATGGGCCGGGGGGGACTATGGCTACACCTTC. Its protein product is CASSLWAGGDYGYTF.

In this sample, this clone turned up a few times. The CDR3 region has the DNA TGTGCCAGCAGCCCAAAGAGTCGGGGAAGGCTAGCGGGGGTCGGGGAGCTGTTTTTT. Translated, it gives CASSPKSRGRLAGVGELFF. The chain uses TRBV7-3 and TRBJ2-2, with 10 bases matching TRBD2. J was trimmed by 7 bases and V by 5 bases; bases with no gene match: 19. In germline, CDR1 is SGHTA, CDR2 FQGTGA. The CDR3 is made up of 19 amino acids.

The gene calls are TRBV7-3 and TRBJ2-2, with 7 bases fitting TRBD1. J gave up 2 bases and V 5 bases, and 11 bases lay outside the gene matches. CDR3 length equals 17 residues. Germline V lookup: CDR1 SGHTA, CDR2 FQGTGA. The CDR3 nucleotides are TGTGCCAGCAGCCCCCGTTGGGGACAGAGAAACACCGGGGAGCTGTTTTTT. This codes for CASSPRWGQRNTGELFF.

This clone was recorded once. The chain couples TRBV7-9 to TRBJ1-1; 7 bases are a match to TRBD1. This CDR3 comprises 15 residues. From germline, CDR1 is SEHNR and CDR2 FQNEAQ (reference sequence). Trimming removed 1 base from V and 0 bases from J; junction bases left unmatched: 2. The CDR3 spells CASSLGGTVNTEAFF. CDR3 sequence (DNA): TGTGCCAGCAGCTTAGGGGGGACAGTGAACACTGAAGCTTTCTTT.

V and J are TRBV29-1 and TRBJ2-7, with 7 bases fitting TRBD2. Per germline, CDR1 SQVTM and CDR2 ANQGSEA. This CDR3 has 12 amino acids. J gave up 2 bases and V 3 bases, and 1 base lay outside the gene matches. CDR3: CSVEGGAYEQYF. Written as DNA, the CDR3 is TGCAGCGTTGAGGGGGGGGCCTACGAGCAGTACTTC.

This rearrangement joins TRBV14 to TRBJ2-3; TRBD2 matches 7 bases. With V trimmed by 4 bases and J by 0 bases, 7 bases remained unmatched. The CDR3 runs 16 residues. Per germline, CDR1 SGHDN and CDR2 FVKESK. The CDR3 region has the DNA TGTGCCAGCAGCCCGACCGGGGGGATTAGCACAGATACGCAGTATTTT. Its translation: CASSPTGGISTDTQYF.

Only one count was recorded for this clone. One end of the junction is discordant with germline, which a read error may explain. As DNA, the CDR3 is TGTGTCAGCAGTCCCGGACAGGGGGCTGAGGGCTACACCTTC. This sequence encodes CVSSPGQGAEGYTF. The rearrangement joins TRBV5-5 to TRBJ1-2; 11 nucleotides match TRBD1. There are 14 residues in the CDR3. In germline, CDR1 is SGHKS, CDR2 YYEKEE (reference sequence). Combining the CDR3 with reference TRBV5-5 and TRBJ1-2 gives the whole variable domain DAGVTQSPTHLIKTRGQQVTLRCSPISGHKSVSWYQQVLGQGPQFIFQYYEKEERGRGNFPDRFSARQFPNYSSELNVNALLLGDSALYLCVSSPGQGAEGYTFGSGTRLTVV.

The V call is TRBV6-5, the J call TRBJ2-5; 7 nucleotides line up with TRBD1. Germline CDR1 MNHEY, CDR2 SVGAGI. The CDR3 is 15 amino acids. Trimming cost V 0 bases and J 5 bases; bases outside gene matches: 6. The CDR3 protein is CASSYSVATGETQYF. CDR3 sequence (DNA): TGTGCCAGCAGTTACTCAGTAGCGACAGGGGAGACCCAGTACTTC.

The chain recombines TRBV9 with TRBJ2-1, with 7 positions matching TRBD2. The CDR3 runs 18 residues. Germline V gives CDR1 SGDLS, CDR2 YYNGEE. V lost 4 bases and J lost 1; bases outside the gene matches: 14. CDR3 in DNA: TGTGCCAGCAGCCCCCGAGCGGGACGGATACTTTCCTACAATGAGCAGTTCTTC. Translation: CASSPRAGRILSYNEQFF.

Note on this clone: Compared with germline, one end of the junction differs, possibly owing to a read error. This chain uses TRBV11-1 with TRBJ2-1, with 9 bases that match TRBD2. Germline lookup yields CDR1 SGHAT and CDR2 FQDESV (reference sequence). The CDR3 sequence is 16 residues long. CDR3 in DNA: TGTGCCAGCAGTTTAGGGTCGCTAGCGGGAATCAATGAGCAGTTCTTC. This translates into CASSLGSLAGINEQFF. Combining the CDR3 with reference TRBV11-1 and TRBJ2-1 gives the whole variable domain EAEVAQSPRYKITEKSQAVAFWCDPISGHATLYWYRQILGQGPELLVQFQDESVVDDSQLPKDRFSAERLKGVDSTLKIQPAELGDSAMYLCASSLGSLAGINEQFFGPGTRLTVL.

The genes are TRBV9 and TRBJ2-7, with D perhaps TRBD2 (7 bases). V was shortened by 7 bases and J by 6 bases, with 20 bases between the two germline ends. CDR1 and CDR2 from the germline V gene are SGDLS and YYNGEE. The CDR3 loop spans 14 amino acids. CDR3 in amino acids: CASAASEGGVEQYF. Written as DNA, the CDR3 is TGTGCCAGCGCCGCTAGCGAGGGGGGGGTCGAGCAGTACTTC.

V and J are TRBV15 and TRBJ2-7, with D maybe TRBD1 (6 bases). The CDR3 covers 15 residues. Between the trimmed V and J ends, which lost 0 bases and 2 bases, there was a span of 11 bases. Germline CDR1 and CDR2: LNHNV and YYDKDF (reference sequence). The DNA of the CDR3 is TGTGCCACCAGCAGAGATAAGGGGGTAACCTACGAGCAGTACTTC. Encoded protein: CATSRDKGVTYEQYF.

The chain joins TRBV2 to TRBJ1-4, with a possible D match to TRBD1 (5 bases). This CDR3 is built from 13 residues. The V and J ends lost 6 bases and 5 bases respectively, with 10 bases between them. Germline V lookup: CDR1 SNHLY, CDR2 FYNNEI. For the CDR3, the DNA is TGTGCCAGCAGCCGGGGGACGAATGAAAAACTGTTTTTT. It is translated as CASSRGTNEKLFF.

V gene TRBV5-1 combines with J gene TRBJ1-4, with 9 bases that match TRBD1. V was pared by 0 bases and J by 7 bases, with 10 bases of the junction left unmatched. Germline V CDR1 and CDR2: SGHRS, YFSETQ. The CDR3 has 17 residues. CDR3 sequence: CASSLGQGEGAREKLFF. The CDR3, as DNA: TGCGCCAGCAGCTTGGGACAGGGGGAAGGGGCGCGTGAAAAACTGTTTTTT.

V gene TRBV7-2 combines with J gene TRBJ2-1, with TRBD2 identical over 8 bases. V was clipped by 0 bases and J by 7 bases; unmatched bases: 5. Looked up from germline, CDR1 is SGHTA and CDR2 is FQGNSA. The CDR3 contains 15 residues. DNA for the CDR3: TGTGCCAGCAGCTTAGCCGGGGGGGCCGGTAATGAGCAGTTCTTC. Translated: CASSLAGGAGNEQFF.